The 2 T cell receptor beta chains given below trace back to one sample, sequenced in a study of a mutant IDH1 vaccine in newly diagnosed glioma. This table comes from immunoSEQ multiplex PCR, and its TCRdb copy is limited to in-frame clones, with some not included. The sample consists of tens of thousands of clones, about 82% of them appearing once. Time point reported: week 35, safety follow-up. A 20-mer mutant IDH1 peptide at 300 ug was injected subcutaneously with topical imiquimod. For these receptors, no antigen is known. This specimen was PBMCs, taken from a glioma patient whose treatment included an IDH1 peptide vaccine. These receptors originate from a man between 35 and 55 years old with glioma.

The gene calls are TRBV18 and TRBJ1-1; D possibly corresponds to TRBD1 (5 bases). In germline, CDR1 is KGHSH, CDR2 LQKENI. This CDR3 spans 15 amino acids. Trimming took off 2 bases at V and 1 base at J, with 11 bases between the two ends. The CDR3 DNA reads TGTGCCAGCTCACCAGAAGGGGTAGAGAACACTGAAGCTTTCTTT. This gives the protein CASSPEGVENTEAFF.

This clone came up a few times. The chain links TRBV11-2 to TRBJ1-1; D possibly corresponds to TRBD1 (5 bases). The V end lost 5 bases, the J end lost 8 bases, and 12 bases lay between the germline ends. Germline assignment: CDR1 SGHAT and CDR2 FQNNGV. The CDR3 covers 12 residues. This chain's CDR3 is CASSPQYREAFF. CDR3 nucleotide sequence: TGTGCCAGCAGCCCTCAATACAGGGAAGCTTTCTTT.